Listed here are 5 T cell receptor beta chains from one sample, sequenced in a study of T cell repertoires in cytomegalovirus infection. TCRdb used MiXCR to reprocess the reads, holding one entry per CDR3 protein. The repertoire holds some 30,000 distinct CDR3 sequences, with about a fifth as singletons. The antigens of these receptors remain unknown. This material consisted of CD8+ T cells from cultured PBMCs, taken from culture after CMV antigen stimulation. Source of these receptors: a human donor in good health (CMV status not recorded). Some clones in this sample may be carry-over from other donors' samples.

There are a few counts of this clonotype. The gene calls are TRBV9 and TRBJ2-7; no clear D. In germline, CDR1 is SGDLS, CDR2 YYNGEE. The CDR3 is 12 amino acids. Trimming removed 5 bases at V and 3 bases at J, with 9 bases between. CDR3 region: CASSETGYEQYF. The CDR3 region has the DNA TGTGCCAGCAGTGAGACCGGCTACGAGCAGTACTTC.

CDR3 nucleotide sequence: TGTGCCAGCAGCTTGGGTAGAGGGGGAGCGAGGGAGACCCAGTACTTC. This encodes CASSLGRGGARETQYF. V gene TRBV7-8 combines with J gene TRBJ2-5; TRBD1 is a possible D gene (6 bases). Trimming cost V 3 bases and J 5 bases, with 19 bases left between them. The CDR3 length is 16 residues. The germline gives CDR1 SGHVS, CDR2 FQNEAQ.

The genes are TRBV5-1 and TRBJ2-1; the D gene is possibly TRBD1 (5 bases). CDR1 and CDR2 from the germline V gene are SGHRS and YFSETQ. CDR3 length: 15 residues. The ends were cut back, 4 bases at V and 5 bases at J, with 16 bases in the middle. In DNA form, the CDR3 reads TGCGCCAGCAGCCCCGACAGCGCGCGGAACAATGAGCAGTTCTTC. Amino acid sequence: CASSPDSARNNEQFF.

This clonotype has just a few counts. This chain connects TRBV6-1 to TRBJ2-7, with TRBD2 identical over 8 bases. Unmatched junction bases numbered 3, after V lost 6 bases and J lost 2 bases. There are 13 residues in the CDR3. CDR1 and CDR2 from the germline V gene are MNHNS and SASEGT. The CDR3 spells CASSRGLAYEQYF. CDR3 bases: TGTGCCAGCAGCAGGGGACTAGCCTACGAGCAGTACTTC.

The chain carries TRBV12-3 or TRBV12-4 and TRBJ1-5; 9 bases line up with TRBD1. V shed 6 bases and J 7 bases; nucleotides not matched to a gene: 7. This CDR3 has 14 amino acids. CDR3 sequence reads: CASSPTGGGQPQHF. The DNA of the CDR3 is TGTGCCAGCAGCCCTACAGGGGGCGGACAGCCCCAGCATTTT.